Listed here are 17 T cell receptor beta chains from one sample, sequenced in a study of T cell repertoires in cytomegalovirus infection. The antigens of these receptors remain unknown. TCRdb reanalysed the reads using MiXCR and keeps one entry per CDR3 protein. The table lists 650,000 to 900,000 distinct CDR3 sequences, approximately 32% of them singletons. This material consisted of cultured CD8+ T cells from PBMCs, taken from culture after CMV antigen stimulation. Receptors were obtained from a human donor in good health (CMV status not recorded). Some clones in this sample may be carry-over from other donors' samples.

This clonotype was seen only a few times. This chain connects TRBV29-1 to TRBJ1-5; 8 nucleotides line up with TRBD1. The CDR3 length is 14 residues. J was trimmed by 0 bases and V by 6 bases; bases with no gene match: 4. Looked up from germline, CDR1 is SQVTM and CDR2 is ANQGSEA. This chain's CDR3 is CSVGTGNSNQPQHF. The CDR3 DNA follows: TGCAGCGTGGGGACAGGAAATAGCAATCAGCCCCAGCATTTT.

In DNA form, the CDR3 reads TGTGCCATCGGGGGCGAAGATACGCAGTATTTT. It translates to CAIGGEDTQYF. V is TRBV7-2 and J is TRBJ2-3, with D possibly called TRBD1 or TRBD2 (6 bases each). Trimming pared 10 bases from V and 5 bases from J, leaving 10 bases between. Germline CDR1 reads SGHTA; CDR2 reads FQGNSA. The CDR3 loop spans 11 amino acids.

The chain has TRBV7-9 and TRBJ2-1; 7 bases are a match to TRBD1. Germline lookup yields CDR1 SEHNR and CDR2 FQNEAQ (reference sequence). V was clipped by 1 base and J by 3 bases; unmatched bases: 3. The CDR3 length is 15 residues. CDR3 sequence reads: CASSLVGGFYNEQFF. The CDR3 DNA is TGTGCCAGCAGCTTAGTAGGGGGCTTCTACAATGAGCAGTTCTTC.

The chain links TRBV6-5 to TRBJ2-5; TRBD2 matches at 8 bases. Germline loops: CDR1 MNHEY, CDR2 SVGAGI. The CDR3 loop spans 17 amino acids. Trimming took 6 bases from V and 0 from J; bases not matched to a gene: 12. The CDR3 DNA sequence: TGTGCCAGCAGAAAAGCGGGGGCAGGGGATTACCAAGAGACCCAGTACTTC. Its translation is CASRKAGAGDYQETQYF.

This clonotype was counted ten times or more. The V and J genes are TRBV7-8 and TRBJ2-1; D not resolved. The CDR3 is 17 residues long. Per the germline V gene, CDR1 is SGHVS and CDR2 is FQNEAQ. V gave up 4 bases and J gave up 0 bases, with 16 bases separating them. The CDR3 loop reads CASSSPSVIPSYNEQFF. The CDR3 DNA reads as TGTGCCAGCAGCTCCCCTTCGGTCATTCCCTCCTACAATGAGCAGTTCTTC.

The chain links TRBV18 to TRBJ1-4, with D unresolved. The V and J ends lost 6 bases and 7 bases respectively, with 12 bases between them. Per the germline V gene, CDR1 is KGHSH and CDR2 is LQKENI. The CDR3 is 13 amino acids. The DNA of the CDR3 is TGTGCCAGCTCGCCTCTGGGCAGTGAAAAACTGTTTTTT. It codes for CASSPLGSEKLFF. Using reference TRBV18 and TRBJ1-4 for the parts outside the CDR3, the full variable domain is NAGVMQNPRHLVRRRGQEARLRCSPMKGHSHVYWYRQLPEEGLKFMVYLQKENIIDESGMPKERFSAEFPKEGPSILRIQQVVRGDSAAYFCASSPLGSEKLFFGSGTQLSVL.

The rearrangement joins TRBV5-4 to TRBJ2-7; D not certain. The CDR3 contains 14 residues. The V end was cut by 3 bases, the J end by 0 bases, with 10 bases between. Germline CDR1 and CDR2: SGHNT and YYREEE (reference sequence). The CDR3 here is CASSSDPNSYEQYF. The CDR3 DNA reads as TGTGCCAGCAGCTCGGACCCGAACTCCTACGAGCAGTACTTC.

This clonotype was seen a few times. CDR3 sequence reads: CSARATLSSYNEQFF. The CDR3 bases are TGCAGTGCTAGAGCCACTTTAAGCTCCTACAATGAGCAGTTCTTC. V usage is TRBV20-1 and J usage is TRBJ2-1; D unresolved. The germline V gene encodes CDR1 DFQATT and CDR2 SNEGSKA (reference sequence). Trimming stripped 1 base from V and 0 bases from J, with 10 bases between. The CDR3 has 15 residues.

V and J are TRBV9 and TRBJ2-5, with no clear D. From germline, CDR1 is SGDLS and CDR2 YYNGEE. Trimming took 0 bases from V and 1 from J, leaving 10 bases between them. The CDR3 has 15 amino acids. The chain's CDR3 is CASSVAAALQETQYF. CDR3 coding DNA: TGTGCCAGCAGCGTAGCGGCAGCACTCCAAGAGACCCAGTACTTC.

V is TRBV7-4 and J is TRBJ2-7, with 9 bases identical to TRBD1. This CDR3 region has 15 residues. Trimming took 5 bases from V and 3 from J; bases not matched to a gene: 8. CDR1 SGHVT and CDR2 SQSDAQ come from the germline V gene. The CDR3 loop reads CASSPGTGPYYEQYV. The CDR3 nucleotides are TGTGCCAGCAGCCCCGGGACAGGGCCTTACTACGAGCAGTACGTC.

This clonotype showed up just a few times. V gene TRBV7-9 combines with J gene TRBJ2-2; 9 bases fit TRBD1. The CDR3 spans 15 residues. Germline-derived CDR1 and CDR2 are SEHNR and FQNEAQ (reference sequence). Unmatched junction bases numbered 3, after V lost 7 bases and J lost 0 bases. CDR3 sequence reads: CASKTGGPNTGELFF. The CDR3 nucleotides are TGTGCCAGCAAAACAGGGGGCCCGAACACCGGGGAGCTGTTTTTT. Filled out from reference TRBV7-9 and TRBJ2-2, the complete variable domain reads DTGVSQNPRHKITKRGQNVTFRCDPISEHNRLYWYRQTLGQGPEFLTYFQNEAQLEKSRLLSDRFSAERPKGSFSTLEIQRTEQGDSAMYLCASKTGGPNTGELFFGEGSRLTVL.

To note about this clonotype: Sequence at one end of the junction differs from germline and may be a read error. V and J are TRBV7-7 and TRBJ2-5; TRBD2 matches 9 bases. Germline CDR1 is SSHAT and CDR2 is FNYEAQ (reference sequence). The CDR3 contains 16 residues. The CDR3 protein is CASSLAGGGARETQYF. The CDR3 nucleotides are TGTGCTAGCAGCTTAGCGGGCGGGGGGGCCAGAGAGACCCAGTACTTC.

A few counts support this clonotype. This chain joins TRBV18 and TRBJ1-4; D uncertain. Per germline, CDR1 KGHSH and CDR2 LQKENI. V was cut by 3 bases and J by 8 bases, with 10 bases left in between. The CDR3 is 13 amino acids. CDR3 in amino acids: CASSPPGWEKLFF. The CDR3, as DNA: TGTGCCAGCTCACCGCCGGGTTGGGAAAAACTGTTTTTT.

As concerns this clonotype: Likely a read error: the CDR3 ends without its conserved phenylalanine or tryptophan. This chain joins TRBV12-3 or TRBV12-4 and TRBJ1-4; D is possibly TRBD1 (6 bases). This CDR3 has 16 amino acids. V lost 3 bases to trimming and J lost 0 bases, with 11 bases between them. CDR3 in amino acids: CASSFAGASTNEKLFL. The CDR3 nucleotides are TGTGCCAGCAGTTTTGCAGGGGCCTCAACTAATGAAAAACTGTTTTTA.

This clonotype occurred a few times. The genes are TRBV7-8 and TRBJ2-7, with D uncertain. The CDR3 has 12 amino acids. From germline, CDR1 is SGHVS and CDR2 FQNEAQ. V lost 3 bases, J lost 3 bases, and 6 bases lay in between. The DNA for the CDR3 is TGTGCCAGCAGCTTTGACGACTACGAGCAGTACGTC. Translation: CASSFDDYEQYV.

This chain links TRBV5-6 with TRBJ2-7; the match to TRBD1 covers 10 bases. V was clipped by 2 bases and J by 7 bases; unmatched bases: 6. From germline, CDR1 is SGHDT and CDR2 YYEEEE. The CDR3 is made up of 14 amino acids. DNA for the CDR3: TGTGCCAGCAGCTTCGGACAGGGGGTTATTGAGCAGTACGTC. Translated: CASSFGQGVIEQYV.

This clonotype has more than one count but fewer than ten. The chain has TRBV4-1 and TRBJ1-1; no clear D. Deletions cut 6 bases from V and 8 bases from J, with 16 bases between. The CDR3 spans 13 residues. The germline CDR1 and CDR2 sequences are MGHRA and YSYEKL. CDR3 residues: CASSRGVGAEAFF. In nucleotides, the CDR3 is TGCGCCAGCAGTCGTGGGGTCGGCGCGGAAGCTTTCTTT.